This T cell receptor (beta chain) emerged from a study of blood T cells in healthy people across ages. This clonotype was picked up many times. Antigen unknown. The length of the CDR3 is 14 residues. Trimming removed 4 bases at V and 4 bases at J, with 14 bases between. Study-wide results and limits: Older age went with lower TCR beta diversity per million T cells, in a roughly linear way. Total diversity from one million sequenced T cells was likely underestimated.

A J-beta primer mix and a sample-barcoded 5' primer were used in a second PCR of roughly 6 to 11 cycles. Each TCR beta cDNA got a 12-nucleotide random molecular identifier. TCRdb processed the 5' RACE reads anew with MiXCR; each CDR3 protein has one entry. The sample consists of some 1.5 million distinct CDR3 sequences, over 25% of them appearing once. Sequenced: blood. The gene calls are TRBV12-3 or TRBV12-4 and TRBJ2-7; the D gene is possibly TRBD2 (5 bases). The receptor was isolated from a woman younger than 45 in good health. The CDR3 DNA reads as TGTGCCAGCAGTTCCGGGAAGGGTGAATACGAGCAGTACTTC. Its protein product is CASSSGKGEYEQYF.